This T cell receptor beta chain was sequenced in a study of OX40 agonist ivuxolimab in advanced cancers. The wider study: Ivuxolimab, an agonist antibody against OX40 (CD134), was given to patients. Patients were dosed intravenously with ivuxolimab at 0.01 to 10 mg/kg every 2 weeks. Study outcomes and limitations: With doses of 0.1 to 3.0 mg/kg, CD4+ and CD8+ blood T cells had undergone clonal expansion by week 6.

As for this clone: Its specificity is unknown.

Germline CDR1 SGHTA, CDR2 FQGTGA. The ends were cut back, 3 bases at V and 5 bases at J, with 10 bases in the middle. The CDR3 covers 13 residues. Sequencing used immunoSEQ multiplex PCR; TCRdb keeps in-frame clones, though not all of them. This table holds about 43,000 clones, more than 75% found once. Autoimmune disease history or systemic immunosuppression was exclusionary. The V and J genes are TRBV7-3 and TRBJ2-5; D ambiguous. This TCR was recovered from an adult with an advanced solid tumor such as melanoma, head and neck, liver or kidney cancer. The sequencing here drew on CD4+ or CD8+ T cells sorted from blood, taken in a trial of the OX40 agonist ivuxolimab. CDR3 in DNA: TGTGCCAGCAGCTTGCACCCCCGGGAGACCCAGTACTTC. This translates into CASSLHPRETQYF.